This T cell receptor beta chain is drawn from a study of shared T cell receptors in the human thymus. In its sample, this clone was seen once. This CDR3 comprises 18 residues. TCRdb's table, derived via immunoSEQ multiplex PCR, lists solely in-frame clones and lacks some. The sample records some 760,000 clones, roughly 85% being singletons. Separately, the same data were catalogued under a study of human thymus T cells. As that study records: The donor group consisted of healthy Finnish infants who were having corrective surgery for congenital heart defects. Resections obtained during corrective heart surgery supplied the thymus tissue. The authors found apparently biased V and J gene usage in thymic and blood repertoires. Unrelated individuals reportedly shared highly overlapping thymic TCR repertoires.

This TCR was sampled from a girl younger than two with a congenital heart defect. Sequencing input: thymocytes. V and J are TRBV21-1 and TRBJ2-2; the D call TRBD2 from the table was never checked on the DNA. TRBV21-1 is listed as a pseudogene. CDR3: CASSKKAGDKPRSGELFF. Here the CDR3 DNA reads TGTGCCAGCAGCAAAAAAGCGGGGGACAAACCCCGCTCCGGGGAGCTGTTTTTT.